This is a list of T cell receptor beta chains from one sample in a study of OX40 agonist ivuxolimab in advanced cancers. Sequencing was performed with immunoSEQ multiplex PCR; in TCRdb, only in-frame clones are kept and a portion is missing. The sample shows over 75,000 clones, under 95% of them seen only once. The sample here was CD4+ or CD8+ T cells sorted from blood, taken in a trial of the OX40 agonist ivuxolimab. These receptors came from an adult with an advanced solid tumor such as melanoma, head and neck, liver or kidney cancer. Each CDR3 is given with its conserved first and last residue. D genes are given only for firm matches. Size is stated for part of the rows, as once, few or many counts, or as a class when the clone is expanded.

v_call	clone_size	j_call	d_call	cdr3_nt	cdr3_aa
TRBV6-1	NA	TRBJ1-6	NA	TGTGCCAGCAGTGACGCGAGCCTCTCCTATAATTCACCCCTCCACTTT	CASSDASLSYNSPLHF
TRBV7-9	NA	TRBJ1-5	NA	TGTGCACTCAGGTACGGGTCTTTCGAACAGCCCCAGCATTTT	CALRYGSFEQPQHF
TRBV4-2	NA	TRBJ2-7	TRBD1	TGTGCCAGCAGCCAAGTGGAAGACAGGGACTACGAGCAGTACTTC	CASSQVEDRDYEQYF
TRBV27	NA	TRBJ1-6	NA	TGTGCCAGCAGCCCTCAGGGACCCCTTTCACCCCTCCACTTT	CASSPQGPLSPLHF
TRBV28	NA	TRBJ1-2	NA	TGTGCCAGCAGTTTACAAGCAAGTAACTATGGCTACACCTTC	CASSLQASNYGYTF
TRBV11-2	NA	TRBJ2-5	NA	TGTGCCAGCAGCTTAGGTAGAGAGACCCAGTACTTC	CASSLGRETQYF
TRBV2	NA	TRBJ1-1	TRBD1	TGTGCCAGCATCAGGGGGCTAACCTTAAACACTGAAGCTTTCTTT	CASIRGLTLNTEAFF
TRBV30	NA	TRBJ1-2	NA	TGTGCCTGGAGACAGACACAGGGAGAAGGCTACACCTTC	CAWRQTQGEGYTF
TRBV10-3	NA	TRBJ1-1	NA	TGTGCCATCAGTCCGATTACAGGGCGCACTGAAGCTTTCTTT	CAISPITGRTEAFF
TRBV28	NA	TRBJ1-4	TRBD1	TGTGCCAGCACCGGCAGGGGGCAGGGTAATGAAAAACTGTTTTTT	CASTGRGQGNEKLFF
TRBV6-4	NA	TRBJ2-7	TRBD2	TGTGCCAGCAGTGTAGCGGGAGGAGGCGAGCAGTACTTC	CASSVAGGGEQYF
TRBV19	NA	TRBJ2-1	NA	TGTGCCAGTAGTACCCCCGACGCCGGGTCCCACAATGAGCAGTTCTTC	CASSTPDAGSHNEQFF
TRBV10-3	few	TRBJ2-2	NA	TGTGCCGCTGGGACACCGAACACCGGGGAGCTGTTTTTT	CAAGTPNTGELFF
TRBV6-6	NA	TRBJ2-3	NA	TGTGCCATCAGCCTTGGGGAGAGGGATACGCAGTATTTT	CAISLGERDTQYF
TRBV6-4	NA	TRBJ2-3	NA	TGTGCCAGCCCCCAGGGTCGCACAGATACGCAGTATTTT	CASPQGRTDTQYF
TRBV28	NA	TRBJ1-5	NA	TGTGCCAGCAGTTTGCCGACGGTGAATCAGCCCCAGCATTTT	CASSLPTVNQPQHF
TRBV18	NA	TRBJ2-5	TRBD1	TGTGCCAGCTCGGGGACAGGGGGCGGAGAGACCCAGTACTTC	CASSGTGGGETQYF
TRBV11-2	NA	TRBJ2-1	NA	TGTGCCAGCAGCACCACCGGCACAGATTTTTACAATGAGCAGTTCTTC	CASSTTGTDFYNEQFF
TRBV5-5	NA	TRBJ1-1	NA	TGTGCCAGCAGCTGGATCGGGGAGAACACTGAAGCTTTCTTT	CASSWIGENTEAFF
TRBV10-3	NA	TRBJ2-5	NA	TGTGCCATCAGTCCGGGACGGGAACAAGAGACCCAGTACTTC	CAISPGREQETQYF
TRBV4-1	NA	TRBJ1-6	NA	TGCGCCAGCAGAACAGGGCGCGATAATTCACCCCTCCACTTT	CASRTGRDNSPLHF
TRBV18	NA	TRBJ2-3	NA	TGTGCCAGCTCACCTGATATTGACACAGATACGCAGTATTTT	CASSPDIDTDTQYF
TRBV7-9	once	TRBJ2-2	NA	TGTGCCAGCAGCTTAGCCATCGAAAGCGGTATCACCGGGGAGCTGTTTTTT	CASSLAIESGITGELFF
TRBV5-1	NA	TRBJ2-6	NA	TGCGCCAGCGGGGCAGAGCTGTTCTCTGGGGCCAACGTCCTGACTTTC	CASGAELFSGANVLTF
TRBV2	NA	TRBJ2-7	TRBD2	TGTGCCAGCGTGATAGCGGGAATCGTATCTGACGAGCAGTACTTC	CASVIAGIVSDEQYF
TRBV28	once	TRBJ1-5	TRBD1	TGTGCCAGCAGGCCGTACAGGGGGCGCGGACAGCCCCAGCATTTT	CASRPYRGRGQPQHF
TRBV18	NA	TRBJ1-1	NA	TGTGCCAGCTCCTCTCGTTCGGAGCCCTATTTCGCTTTCTTT	CASSSRSEPYFAFF
TRBV10-3	NA	TRBJ2-7	NA	TGTGCCATCAGTGCCACGGGGCTCTACGAGCAGTACTTC	CAISATGLYEQYF
TRBV28	NA	TRBJ2-7	NA	TGTGCCAGCAGTCCGACGAGGGAAGCCAGCGGTTACGAGCAGTACTTC	CASSPTREASGYEQYF
TRBV4-1	NA	TRBJ2-2	NA	TGCGCCAGCAGCCAAGGTTCCAGACCTACGAACACCGGGGAGCTGTTTTTT	CASSQGSRPTNTGELFF
TRBV28	NA	TRBJ1-2	TRBD1	TGTGCCAGCAGTTCCATTCCGGGACAGGGAAGTGGCTACACCTTC	CASSSIPGQGSGYTF
TRBV6-5	NA	TRBJ2-6	NA	TGTGCCAGCAGTTACGGAGTAGGCTCTGGGGCCAACGTCCTGACTTTC	CASSYGVGSGANVLTF
TRBV9	NA	TRBJ2-3	NA	TGTGCCAGCAGCGTAGTACTAAGCACAGATACGCAGTATTTT	CASSVVLSTDTQYF
TRBV15	NA	TRBJ1-1	NA	TGTGCCACCAGTACGACATGGGGCGCTGAAGCTTTCTTT	CATSTTWGAEAFF
TRBV5-4	NA	TRBJ1-3	NA	TGTGCCAGCACTTCCGGGCCGAGGGGAGACACCATATATTTT	CASTSGPRGDTIYF
TRBV7-9	NA	TRBJ1-2	NA	TGTGCCAGCAGCTTAGCCGGAGTGCCCATGACCTTC	CASSLAGVPMTF
TRBV28	NA	TRBJ2-7	NA	TGTGCCAGCAGTTCCCTTTCAGGTAGATTCTCCTACGAGCAGTACTTC	CASSSLSGRFSYEQYF
TRBV28	NA	TRBJ1-3	NA	TGTGCCAGCAGTCTTCTGGGCACCATATATTTT	CASSLLGTIYF
TRBV28	once	TRBJ2-7	NA	TGTGCCAGCAGTCCGATGATTCCCTACGAGCAGTACTTC	CASSPMIPYEQYF
TRBV18	NA	TRBJ1-3	NA	TGTGCCAGCTCACGTGAGAAGGTGGCTGGAAACACCATATATTTT	CASSREKVAGNTIYF
TRBV7-2	NA	TRBJ2-7	NA	TGTGCCAGCAGCTTTAGGGGGGCCGGGACAGACCGTTACGAGCAGTACTTC	CASSFRGAGTDRYEQYF
TRBV27	NA	TRBJ1-1	NA	TGTGCCAGCATGTTATGGGGTAGGGTAACTGAAGCTTTCTTT	CASMLWGRVTEAFF
TRBV28	NA	TRBJ2-2	NA	TGTGCCAGCAGTACCCAAACAGGGTTTTGGGACACCGGGGAGCTGTTTTTT	CASSTQTGFWDTGELFF
TRBV9	NA	TRBJ2-3	TRBD2	TGTGCCAGCACACTAGCGGGGGAGAGCACAGATACGCAGTATTTT	CASTLAGESTDTQYF
TRBV5-1	NA	TRBJ1-6	TRBD1	TGCGCCAGCAGGGATGGGACAGGGAGTCATTCACCCCTCCACTTT	CASRDGTGSHSPLHF
TRBV4-1	NA	TRBJ1-5	NA	TGCGCCAGCAGCCAAGATCTAGAGATAGCTAGCAATCAGCCCCAGCATTTT	CASSQDLEIASNQPQHF
TRBV12-5	few	TRBJ1-1	TRBD1	TGTGCTAGTGGTTCCGGGACAGGAGCTTTCTTT	CASGSGTGAFF
TRBV19	NA	TRBJ2-7	NA	TGTGCCAGTAGTATACAAAGCTTAACCGGGACGGACTTTTACGAGCAGTACTTC	CASSIQSLTGTDFYEQYF
TRBV11-2	NA	TRBJ2-5	NA	TGTGCCAGCAGCTTAGGGGACCCAGACGGTAGCGAGACCCAGTACTTC	CASSLGDPDGSETQYF
TRBV6-6	NA	TRBJ1-2	TRBD1	TGTGCCAGCATCCTCGACGGGACAGGGGGCGGTGGCTACACCTTC	CASILDGTGGGGYTF
TRBV7-2	once	TRBJ1-1	NA	TGTGCCAGCAGCTTAGTTTCCGGGGCGAACACTGAAGCTTTCTTT	CASSLVSGANTEAFF
TRBV27	NA	TRBJ2-7	NA	TGTGCCAGCTCTCCCCACACGGGAAACCCAAAATCCTTCGAGCAGTACTTC	CASSPHTGNPKSFEQYF
TRBV6-6	NA	TRBJ1-5	TRBD1	TGTGCCAGCAGAGGACAGGGGGTAAGCAATCAGCCCCAGCATTTT	CASRGQGVSNQPQHF
TRBV7-2	NA	TRBJ1-2	NA	TGTGCCAGCAGCTTCCAGTACTATGGCTACACCTTC	CASSFQYYGYTF
TRBV7-9	NA	TRBJ2-1	TRBD1	TGTGCCAGCAGCTCCCGGGACAGAAAATTTTCCTACAATGAGCAGTTCTTC	CASSSRDRKFSYNEQFF
TRBV6-5	NA	TRBJ1-3	NA	TGTGCCAGCAGTTATGACCGGAGAAACACCATATATTTT	CASSYDRRNTIYF
TRBV28	NA	TRBJ2-3	NA	TGTGCCAGCAGCTTACCGGACGGGAGAGATACGCAGTATTTT	CASSLPDGRDTQYF